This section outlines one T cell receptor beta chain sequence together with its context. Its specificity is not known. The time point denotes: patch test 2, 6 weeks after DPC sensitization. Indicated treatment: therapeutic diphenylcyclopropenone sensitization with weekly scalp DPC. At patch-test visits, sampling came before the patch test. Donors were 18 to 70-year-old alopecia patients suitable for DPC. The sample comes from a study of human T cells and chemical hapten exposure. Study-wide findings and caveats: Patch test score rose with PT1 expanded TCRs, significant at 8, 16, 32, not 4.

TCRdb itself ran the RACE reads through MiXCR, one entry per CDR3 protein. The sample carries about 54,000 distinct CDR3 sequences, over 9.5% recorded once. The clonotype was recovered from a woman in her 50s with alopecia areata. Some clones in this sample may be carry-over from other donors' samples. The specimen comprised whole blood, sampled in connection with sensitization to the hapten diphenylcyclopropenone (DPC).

The CDR3 nucleotides are TGTGCCAGCAGCTTTAAAACAGGGGAAAAACTGTTTTTT. As protein: CASSFKTGEKLFF. The chain is built from TRBV5-4 and TRBJ1-4; possible D gene TRBD1, 6 bases. CDR1 and CDR2 from the germline V gene are SGHNT and YYREEE (reference sequence). This CDR3 region has 13 residues. V was trimmed by 2 bases and J by 8 bases, leaving 10 bases between them.